This is a list of T cell receptor beta chains from one sample in a study. TCRdb itself ran the reads through MiXCR, one entry per CDR3 protein. Its listing shows a handful of distinct CDR3 sequences. The specimen was CD8+ T cells (not recorded whether cultured). The receptor set was obtained from a male donor. Each CDR3 is given with its conserved first and last residue. Each record gives: J gene, V gene, D gene, clone size, CDR3 DNA, CDR3 protein. The D gene is left open where the match is weak. Size tells how often a clone was seen, or its class if it is expanded.

TRBJ2-6,TRBV28,NA,hyperexpanded,TGTGCCAGCAGTTTGGATCCCGGGAGCTCTGGGGCCAACGTCCTGACTTTC,CASSLDPGSSGANVLTF